The source of this T cell receptor (beta chain) is a study of blood T cell repertoires in COVID-19. Study as a whole: From T cells, B-cell-depleted T cells, or PBMCs came the material, which was cDNA or gDNA.

CDR1 is SSHAT, CDR2 FNYEAQ, per germline (reference sequence). The CDR3 covers 15 residues. Under the authors' procedure: Reference gene primer amplification yielded estimated nucleated cell counts. Clones were sequenced by immunoSEQ multiplex PCR, and TCRdb holds only the in-frame ones, with some missing. V and J calls and clone size are given by that table; D and trimming were obtained from the DNA. The table shows approximately 130,000 clones, with 85% occurring only once. As concerns this clone: At one of its ends the junction is not consistent with the germline gene, which may arise from a read error.

Sequencing was done on a sample of peripheral blood. This sequence was found in a human donor in a cohort sampled during active COVID-19. This sequence joins TRBV7-7 and TRBJ2-5; no reliable D call. Written as DNA, the CDR3 is TGTGCTAGCAGCTTAGGGCTAGGAATACAAGAGACCCAGTACTTC. Its protein is CASSLGLGIQETQYF.